The 5 T cell receptor beta chains given below trace back to one sample, sequenced in a study of regulatory T cells in long-lasting Graves disease. Sequencing libraries for TCR beta were prepared with iRepertoire HTBI primers and Arm-PCR of CDR3 regions. TCRdb processed the multiplex PCR reads anew with MiXCR; each CDR3 protein has one entry. The sample contains some 340,000 distinct CDR3 sequences, more than 20% of which appear only once. Time point indicated: persistent/refractory GD, antithyroid drugs over 5 years with positive TRAb. The TCR library was prepared using RNA isolated from PBMCs. The sequencing here drew on peripheral blood mononuclear cells (PBMCs), taken when the disease was refractory, from a patient treated with antithyroid drugs. All receptors come from a woman aged 40 to 49 with Graves disease.

As regards this clonotype: This may be a read error: a much more frequent sequence differs by one nucleotide. V is TRBV6-9 and J is TRBJ2-7, with D possibly being TRBD2 (6 bases). The V gene lost 4 bases and the J gene lost 2 bases, with 21 bases spanning the gap. The length of the CDR3 is 17 residues. Per the germline V gene, CDR1 is MNHGY and CDR2 is SVAAGI. As DNA, the CDR3 is TGTGCCAGCAGTTCATCCTATCCGGGAGTGAAAGCCTACGAGCAGTACTTC. It encodes CASSSSYPGVKAYEQYF.

In the case of this clonotype: This may stem from a read error, because a much larger clone lies one nucleotide away. The chain recombines TRBV28 with TRBJ1-1, with D maybe TRBD1 (5 bases). The CDR3 sequence is 15 residues long. CDR1 MDHEN and CDR2 SYDVKM come from the germline V gene. V gave up 6 bases and J gave up 3 bases, with 17 bases separating them. The CDR3 region has the DNA TGTGCCAGCAGCCCATTTGGGGACTCGGACACTGAAGCTTTCTTT. It codes for CASSPFGDSDTEAFF.

The sample holds many counts of this clonotype. The chain couples TRBV28 to TRBJ1-6; no reliable D call. Germline V gene data show CDR1 as MDHEN and CDR2 as SYDVKM. The ends were cut back, 6 bases at V and 6 bases at J, with 12 bases in the middle. The length of the CDR3 is 14 residues. The CDR3 DNA follows: TGTGCCAGCAGGTTAATGGAGGGTAATTCACCCCTCCACTTT. This gives the protein CASRLMEGNSPLHF.

This chain links TRBV19 with TRBJ2-7, with no clear D. Germline V CDR1 and CDR2: LNHDA, SQIVND (reference sequence). This CDR3 contains 17 residues. V gave up 0 bases and J gave up 5 bases, with 20 bases separating them. In nucleotides, the CDR3 is TGTGCCAGTAGTATAGATGGAGTCACTCCTTCATTTGACGAGCAGTACTTC. Translation gives CASSIDGVTPSFDEQYF.

This clonotype was recorded many times. The chain employs TRBV12-3 or TRBV12-4 and TRBJ1-5; unclear D gene. The length of the CDR3 is 13 residues. The V gene lost 3 bases and the J gene lost 5 bases, with 8 bases spanning the gap. The DNA of the CDR3 is TGTGCCAGCAGTTTGGCGAGATATCAGCCCCAGCATTTT. Protein product: CASSLARYQPQHF.